The text below deals with one T cell receptor (beta chain). The data stem from a study of blood T cell repertoires in COVID-19. About the research overall: The United States, Italy and Spain were the sources of the acute and convalescent COVID-19 samples. Nucleic acid was either cDNA or gDNA, and it came from T cells, B-cell-depleted T cells, or PBMCs.

Losses at the gene ends were 3 bases for V and 5 bases for J; bases not matched to a gene: 3. The V gene's germline CDR1 is MDHEN and CDR2 SYDVKM. The CDR3 is 15 amino acids. In the authors' methods: Nucleated cell counts were estimated from reference gene primer amplification. TCRdb's table, derived via immunoSEQ multiplex PCR, lists solely in-frame clones and lacks some. The V and J calls and clone size come from that table; D and trimming were worked out from the DNA. Of about 400,000 clones in the sample, roughly 90% were seen once. Material: peripheral blood. The sequence was obtained from a woman aged 55-75 years with COVID-19, enrolled during active disease. The V call is TRBV28, the J call TRBJ2-3, with 12 bases that match TRBD2. In DNA, the CDR3 is TGTGCCAGCAGTTTGCCGACTAGCGGGGGAGATACGCAGTATTTT. It encodes CASSLPTSGGDTQYF.